Each of the 17 T cell receptor beta chains below was sequenced from the same sample in a study of shared clonotypes between healthy human individuals. Only in-frame clones appear in the TCRdb table, and some are missing; sequencing was by immunoSEQ multiplex PCR. Found here are about a million clones, over 60% of them singletons; the top ten hold about 1.5%. Source material: memory CD4+ T cells sorted from blood. Subset described: CD45RA-negative fraction. The receptors were gathered from a man aged 18 to 35 in good health.

As concerns this clone: Different DNA sequences within this sample yield the same CDR3. V gene TRBV11-2 combines with J gene TRBJ2-5, with D possibly TRBD1 on 6 matching bases. The germline V and J ends were trimmed by 2 bases and 5 bases, with 6 bases remaining between them. The CDR3 is 12 residues long. Germline V gene lookup returns CDR1 SGHAT and CDR2 FQNNGV. The CDR3 loop is CASSLRGETQYF. The DNA of the CDR3 is TGTGCCAGCAGCTTAAGGGGGGAGACCCAGTACTTC.

The J gene is TRBJ1-5, the V gene TRBV27; D is ambiguous. The V end lost 6 bases, the J end lost 6 bases, and 18 bases lay between the germline ends. This CDR3 spans 15 amino acids. The germline V gene encodes CDR1 MNHEY and CDR2 SMNVEV (reference sequence). The chain's CDR3 is CASSPGPALGQPQHF. The DNA for the CDR3 is TGTGCCAGCAGCCCAGGACCGGCTCTAGGTCAGCCCCAGCATTTT.

The V and J genes are TRBV9 and TRBJ2-1, with 10 nucleotides matching TRBD1. Germline CDR1 is SGDLS and CDR2 is YYNGEE. This CDR3 contains 14 residues. J lost 5 bases, V lost 5 bases, and 4 bases had no gene match. CDR3 amino acids: CASRAGTGDNEQFF. CDR3 DNA sequence: TGTGCCAGCAGAGCAGGGACAGGGGACAATGAGCAGTTCTTC.

The genes are TRBV7-2 and TRBJ1-6; D uncertain. Germline CDR1 reads SGHTA; CDR2 reads FQGNSA. Trimming shortened V by 1 base and J by 9 bases, and 13 bases separated the two germline ends. The CDR3 covers 15 residues. The chain's CDR3 is CASSLVRGSSSPLHF. The CDR3 DNA is TGTGCCAGCAGCTTAGTTCGCGGATCGAGTTCACCCCTCCACTTT.

The CDR3 sequence is CASSQGYGSYNEQFF. The CDR3 DNA reads as TGTGCCAGCAGCCAAGGGTACGGGAGCTACAATGAGCAGTTCTTC. This chain joins TRBV14 and TRBJ2-1; possibly TRBD2 for D (6 bases). Germline V CDR1 and CDR2: SGHDN, FVKESK. V lost 1 base and J lost 3, with 10 bases in between. The CDR3 sequence is 15 residues long.

With regard to this clone: The sample carries other DNA sequences with the same CDR3. The chain is built from TRBV5-1 and TRBJ1-2, with D possibly TRBD1 on 6 matching bases. The length of the CDR3 is 14 residues. V lost 0 bases to trimming and J lost 2 bases, with 8 bases between them. Germline V gene sequence: CDR1 SGHRS, CDR2 YFSETQ. This CDR3 reads CASSLDTGNYGYTF. The CDR3 nucleotides read TGCGCCAGCAGCTTGGATACAGGGAACTATGGCTACACCTTC.

The chain recombines TRBV15 with TRBJ1-1, with D hard to call. CDR3 length equals 15 residues. Trimming left V 0 bases short and J 0 bases short, with 8 bases between. The germline V gene has CDR1 LNHNV and CDR2 YYDKDF (reference sequence). The CDR3 sequence: CATSREANMNTEAFF. CDR3 nucleotides: TGTGCCACCAGCAGAGAGGCAAACATGAACACTGAAGCTTTCTTT.

This clone was observed a few times. This sequence joins TRBV7-9 and TRBJ2-3; 11 bases match TRBD2. The CDR3 sequence is 16 residues long. Germline lookup yields CDR1 SEHNR and CDR2 FQNEAQ (reference sequence). Germline trimming cut 5 bases from V and 3 bases from J; bases unmatched to any gene: 7. The CDR3 nucleotides are TGTGCCAGCAGCGGTGGACTAGCGGGCAAGACAGATACGCAGTATTTT. Protein product: CASSGGLAGKTDTQYF.

The chain combines TRBV5-6 with TRBJ2-5; tentative D call: TRBD1 (6 bases). This CDR3 spans 15 amino acids. Per germline, CDR1 SGHDT and CDR2 YYEEEE. V lost 2 bases and J lost 4, with 15 bases in between. The CDR3 nucleotides are TGTGCCAGCAGCTTCAGGGGTATTTTTGGAGAGACCCAGTACTTC. This codes for CASSFRGIFGETQYF. Drawing the rest from reference TRBV5-6 and TRBJ2-5, the complete variable domain is DAGVTQSPTHLIKTRGQQVTLRCSPKSGHDTVSWYQQALGQGPQFIFQYYEEEERQRGNFPDRFSGHQFPNYSSELNVNALLLGDSALYLCASSFRGIFGETQYFGPGTRLLVL.

This clone showed up just a few times. The chain is built from TRBV27 and TRBJ1-2, with D possibly being TRBD1 (5 bases). Per the germline V gene, CDR1 is MNHEY and CDR2 is SMNVEV (reference sequence). V lost 6 bases to trimming and J lost 0 bases, with 17 bases between them. The CDR3 has 16 residues. CDR3 in amino acids: CASRELAGGANYGYTF. DNA of the CDR3: TGTGCCAGCAGGGAACTAGCGGGGGGAGCTAACTATGGCTACACCTTC.

This chain connects TRBV30 to TRBJ2-7; TRBD1 is a possible D gene (7 bases). The CDR3 is made up of 18 amino acids. CDR1 and CDR2 from the germline V gene are GTSNPN and SVGIG (reference sequence). Trimming left V 0 bases short and J 4 bases short, with 25 bases between. CDR3 sequence reads: CAWSVSFWGAGGKYEQYF. The CDR3, as DNA: TGTGCCTGGAGTGTATCGTTTTGGGGGGCAGGGGGGAAGTACGAGCAGTACTTC.

This rearrangement joins TRBV9 to TRBJ2-5, with D perhaps TRBD1 or TRBD2 (5 bases each). The V gene's germline CDR1 is SGDLS and CDR2 YYNGEE. Trimming left V 1 base short and J 5 bases short, with 12 bases between. This CDR3 has 14 amino acids. The CDR3 protein is CASSVTGAGETQYF. CDR3 sequence (DNA): TGTGCCAGCAGCGTAACCGGGGCAGGGGAGACCCAGTACTTC.

The CDR3: CASGLVVAGGRHEQFF. In nucleotides, the CDR3 is TGTGCTAGTGGTTTGGTGGTAGCGGGAGGGCGGCATGAGCAGTTCTTC. The rearrangement links TRBV12-5 to TRBJ2-1; 11 bases align to TRBD2. Looked up from germline, CDR1 is LGHNT and CDR2 is FRNRAP. V lost 0 bases to trimming and J lost 8 bases; unmatched junction nucleotides: 6. The CDR3 is made up of 16 amino acids. Drawing the rest from reference TRBV12-5 and TRBJ2-1, the complete variable domain is DARVTQTPRHKVTEMGQEVTMRCQPILGHNTVFWYRQTMMQGLELLAYFRNRAPLDDSGMPKDRFSAEMPDATLATLKIQPSEPRDSAVYFCASGLVVAGGRHEQFFGPGTRLTVL.

As for this clone: This sample includes further DNA sequences coding for the same CDR3. The V gene is TRBV5-4, the J gene TRBJ2-5, with 8 bases that match TRBD1. The V gene's germline CDR1 is SGHNT and CDR2 YYREEE (reference sequence). The CDR3 loop spans 13 amino acids. Trimming cost V 4 bases and J 2 bases; bases outside gene matches: 1. In nucleotides, the CDR3 is TGTGCCAGCAGCCGGACAGGGCAAGAGACCCAGTACTTC. It yields the protein CASSRTGQETQYF.

The chain combines TRBV30 with TRBJ2-2; D is uncertain. This CDR3 contains 13 residues. The V and J ends lost 5 bases and 5 bases respectively, with 12 bases between them. Germline-derived CDR1 and CDR2 are GTSNPN and SVGIG (reference sequence). The CDR3 DNA reads as TGTGCCTGGGCCTCGTCCCCTACCGGGGAGCTGTTTTTT. It is translated as CAWASSPTGELFF.

The V gene is TRBV7-6, the J gene TRBJ1-1, with 9 bases lining up with TRBD1. Trimming removed 5 bases from V and 4 bases from J; junction bases left unmatched: 5. This CDR3 has 14 residues. In germline, CDR1 is SGHVS, CDR2 FNYEAQ. This CDR3 is CASSPQGAGTEAFF. The CDR3 coding sequence is TGTGCCAGCAGCCCACAGGGGGCCGGCACTGAAGCTTTCTTT.

This clone was seen once. The chain couples TRBV28 to TRBJ2-5, with a tentative D call TRBD2 (5 bases). V lost 4 bases, J lost 0 bases, and 12 bases lay in between. The CDR3 is made up of 15 amino acids. CDR1 and CDR2 (germline): MDHEN, SYDVKM. The CDR3: CASSSAGGYQETQYF. The CDR3 DNA is TGTGCCAGCAGTTCCGCCGGCGGGTACCAAGAGACCCAGTACTTC.